Reported below is one TCR beta chain. Other nucleotide sequences from this sample produce the same CDR3. The entry originates in a study of shared clonotypes between healthy human individuals. Study-level information: Donor ages ranged 18 to 49 years: two women, a few men.

Measured with immunoSEQ multiplex PCR; TCRdb has only the in-frame clones, and not every one. The top ten hold 0.3% to 0.4% of the sample, which has millions of clones, 90% to 95% seen once. The CDR3 has 14 amino acids. V dropped 3 bases and J dropped 4 bases, with 9 bases sitting between them. The germline gives CDR1 KGHSH, CDR2 LQKENI. The sample comprised naive CD4+ T cells from PBMCs. The subset here: CD45RA+ positively selected. This receptor was taken from a man younger than 30 in good health. Some clones in this sample may be carry-over from other donors' samples. The chain couples TRBV18 to TRBJ2-2, with D maybe TRBD2 (6 bases). The CDR3 coding sequence is TGTGCCAGCTCACCGGGACTGGCCACCGGGGAGCTGTTTTTT. Translating gives CASSPGLATGELFF.